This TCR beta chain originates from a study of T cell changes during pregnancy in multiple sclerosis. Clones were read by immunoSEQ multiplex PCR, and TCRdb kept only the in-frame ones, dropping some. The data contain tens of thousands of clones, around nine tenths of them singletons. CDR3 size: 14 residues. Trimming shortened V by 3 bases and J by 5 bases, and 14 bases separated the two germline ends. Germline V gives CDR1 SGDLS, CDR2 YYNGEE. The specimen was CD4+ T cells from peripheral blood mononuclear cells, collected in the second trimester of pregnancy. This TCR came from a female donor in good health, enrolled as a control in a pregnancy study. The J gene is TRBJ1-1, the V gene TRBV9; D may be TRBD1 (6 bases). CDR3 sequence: CASSESGGRTEAFF. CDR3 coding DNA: TGTGCCAGCAGCGAATCGGGGGGCAGGACTGAAGCTTTCTTT.